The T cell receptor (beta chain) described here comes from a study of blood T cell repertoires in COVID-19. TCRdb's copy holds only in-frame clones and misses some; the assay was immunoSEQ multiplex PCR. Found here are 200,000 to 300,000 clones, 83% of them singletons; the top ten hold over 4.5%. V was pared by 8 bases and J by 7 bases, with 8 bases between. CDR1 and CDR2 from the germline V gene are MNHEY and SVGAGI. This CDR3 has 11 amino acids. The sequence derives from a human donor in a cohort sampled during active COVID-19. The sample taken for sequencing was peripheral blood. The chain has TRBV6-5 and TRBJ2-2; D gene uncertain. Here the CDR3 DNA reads TGTGCCAGCGGAGTCGTCGGGGAGCTGTTTTTT. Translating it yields CASGVVGELFF.